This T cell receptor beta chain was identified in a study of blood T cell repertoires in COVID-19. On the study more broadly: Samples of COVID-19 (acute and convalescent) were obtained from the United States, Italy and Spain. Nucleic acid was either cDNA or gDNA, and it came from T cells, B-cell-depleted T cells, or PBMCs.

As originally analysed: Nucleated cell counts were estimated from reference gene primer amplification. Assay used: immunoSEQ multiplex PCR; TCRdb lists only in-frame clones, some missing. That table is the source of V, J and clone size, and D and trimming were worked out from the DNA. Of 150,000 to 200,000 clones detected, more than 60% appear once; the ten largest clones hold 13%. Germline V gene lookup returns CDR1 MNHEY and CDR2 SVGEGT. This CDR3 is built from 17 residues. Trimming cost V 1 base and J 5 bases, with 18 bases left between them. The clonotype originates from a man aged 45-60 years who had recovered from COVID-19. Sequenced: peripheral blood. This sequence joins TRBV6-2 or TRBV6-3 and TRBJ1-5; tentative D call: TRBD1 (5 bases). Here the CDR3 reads CASSYFFSGVGDQPQHF. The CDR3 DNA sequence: TGTGCCAGCAGTTACTTTTTTTCGGGGGTTGGGGATCAGCCCCAGCATTTT.